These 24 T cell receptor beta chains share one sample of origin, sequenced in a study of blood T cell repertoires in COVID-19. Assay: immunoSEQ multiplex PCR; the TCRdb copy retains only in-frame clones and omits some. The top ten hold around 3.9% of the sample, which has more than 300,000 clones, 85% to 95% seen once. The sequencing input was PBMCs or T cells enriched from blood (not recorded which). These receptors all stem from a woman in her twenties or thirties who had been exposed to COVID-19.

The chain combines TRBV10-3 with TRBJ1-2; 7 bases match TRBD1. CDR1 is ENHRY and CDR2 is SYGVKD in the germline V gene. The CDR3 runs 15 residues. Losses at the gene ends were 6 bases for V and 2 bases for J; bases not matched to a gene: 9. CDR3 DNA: TGTGCCATCAGCGAACAGGGGAAAAGGAACTATGGCTACACCTTC. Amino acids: CAISEQGKRNYGYTF.

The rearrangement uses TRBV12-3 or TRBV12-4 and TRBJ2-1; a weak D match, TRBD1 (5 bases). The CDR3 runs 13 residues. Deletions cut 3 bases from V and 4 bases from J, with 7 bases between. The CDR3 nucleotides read TGTGCCAGCAGTTTGGGGCAGTACAATGAGCAGTTCTTC. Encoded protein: CASSLGQYNEQFF.

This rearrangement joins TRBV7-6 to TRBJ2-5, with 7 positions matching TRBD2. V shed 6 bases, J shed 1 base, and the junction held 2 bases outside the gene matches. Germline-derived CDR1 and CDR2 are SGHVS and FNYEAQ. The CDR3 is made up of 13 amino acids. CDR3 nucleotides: TGTGCCAGCAGGGGGGGGGTCCAAGAGACCCAGTACTTC. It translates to CASRGGVQETQYF. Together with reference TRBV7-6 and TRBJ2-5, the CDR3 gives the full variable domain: GAGVSQSPRYKVTKRGQDVALRCDPISGHVSLYWYRQALGQGPEFLTYFNYEAQQDKSGLPNDRFSAERPEGSISTLTIQRTEQRDSAMYRCASRGGVQETQYFGPGTRLLVL.

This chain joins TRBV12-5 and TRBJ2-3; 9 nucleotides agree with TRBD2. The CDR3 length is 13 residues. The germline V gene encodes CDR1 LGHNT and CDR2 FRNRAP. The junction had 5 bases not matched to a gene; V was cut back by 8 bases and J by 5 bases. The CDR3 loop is CASKGLAGDTQYF. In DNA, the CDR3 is TGTGCTAGTAAGGGACTAGCTGGAGATACGCAGTATTTT.

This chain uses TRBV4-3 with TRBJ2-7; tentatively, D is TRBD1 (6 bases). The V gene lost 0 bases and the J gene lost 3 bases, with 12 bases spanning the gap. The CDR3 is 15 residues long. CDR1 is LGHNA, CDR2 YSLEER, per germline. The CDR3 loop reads CASSQDWGPVYEQYF. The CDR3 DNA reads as TGCGCCAGCAGCCAAGATTGGGGGCCGGTCTACGAGCAGTACTTC.

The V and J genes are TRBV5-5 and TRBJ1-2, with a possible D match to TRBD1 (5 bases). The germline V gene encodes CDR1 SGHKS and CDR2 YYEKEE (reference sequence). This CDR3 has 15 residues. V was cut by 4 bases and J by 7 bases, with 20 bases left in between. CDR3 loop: CASSPLSGREAGYTF. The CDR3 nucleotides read TGTGCCAGCAGCCCCCTGAGTGGCAGGGAGGCTGGCTACACCTTC. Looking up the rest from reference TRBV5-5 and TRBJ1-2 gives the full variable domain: DAGVTQSPTHLIKTRGQQVTLRCSPISGHKSVSWYQQVLGQGPQFIFQYYEKEERGRGNFPDRFSARQFPNYSSELNVNALLLGDSALYLCASSPLSGREAGYTFGSGTRLTVV.

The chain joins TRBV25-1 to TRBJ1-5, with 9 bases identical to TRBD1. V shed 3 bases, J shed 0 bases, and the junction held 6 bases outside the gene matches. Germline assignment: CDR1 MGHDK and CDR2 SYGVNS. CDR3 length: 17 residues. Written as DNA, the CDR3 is TGTGCCAGCAGTGACCGGGACAGGGACGATAGCAATCAGCCCCAGCATTTT. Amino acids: CASSDRDRDDSNQPQHF. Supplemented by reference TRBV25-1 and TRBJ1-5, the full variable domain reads EADIYQTPRYLVIGTGKKITLECSQTMGHDKMYWYQQDPGMELHLIHYSYGVNSTEKGDLSSESTVSRIRTEHFPLTLESARPSHTSQYLCASSDRDRDDSNQPQHFGDGTRLSIL.

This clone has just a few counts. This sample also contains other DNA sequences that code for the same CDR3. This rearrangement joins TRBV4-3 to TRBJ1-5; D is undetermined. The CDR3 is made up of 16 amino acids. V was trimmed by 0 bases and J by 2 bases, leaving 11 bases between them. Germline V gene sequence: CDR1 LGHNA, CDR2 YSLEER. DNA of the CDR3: TGCGCCAGCAGCCAAGATCTTCGGGGAGGCAATCAGCCCCAGCATTTT. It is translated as CASSQDLRGGNQPQHF.

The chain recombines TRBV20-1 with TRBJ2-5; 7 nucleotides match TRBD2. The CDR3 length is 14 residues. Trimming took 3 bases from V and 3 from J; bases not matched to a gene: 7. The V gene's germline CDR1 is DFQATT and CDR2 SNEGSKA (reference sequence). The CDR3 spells CSASRLAGEETQYF. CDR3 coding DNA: TGCAGTGCTAGTCGACTGGCGGGAGAAGAGACCCAGTACTTC.

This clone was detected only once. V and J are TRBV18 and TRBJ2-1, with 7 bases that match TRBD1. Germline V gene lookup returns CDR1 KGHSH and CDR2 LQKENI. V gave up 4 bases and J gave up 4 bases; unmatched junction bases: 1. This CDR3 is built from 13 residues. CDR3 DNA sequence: TGTGCCAGCTCACAGACAGGGTACAATGAGCAGTTCTTC. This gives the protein CASSQTGYNEQFF.

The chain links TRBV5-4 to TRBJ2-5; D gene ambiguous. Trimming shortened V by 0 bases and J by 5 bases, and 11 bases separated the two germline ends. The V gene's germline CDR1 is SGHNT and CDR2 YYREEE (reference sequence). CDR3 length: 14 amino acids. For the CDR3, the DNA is TGTGCCAGCAGCTTGGCCCAAACGGAGGAGACCCAGTACTTC. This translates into CASSLAQTEETQYF.

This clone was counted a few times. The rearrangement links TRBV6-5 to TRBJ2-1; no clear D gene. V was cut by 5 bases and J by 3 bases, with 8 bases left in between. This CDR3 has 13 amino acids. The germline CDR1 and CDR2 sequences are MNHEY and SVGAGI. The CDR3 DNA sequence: TGTGCCAGCAGTCCAGTAATCTACAATGAGCAGTTCTTC. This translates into CASSPVIYNEQFF.

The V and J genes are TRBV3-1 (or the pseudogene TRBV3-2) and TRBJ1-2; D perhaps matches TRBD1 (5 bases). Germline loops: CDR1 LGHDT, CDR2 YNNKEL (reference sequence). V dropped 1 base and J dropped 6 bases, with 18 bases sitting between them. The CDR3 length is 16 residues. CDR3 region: CASSQGGSGGLNGYTF. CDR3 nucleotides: TGTGCCAGCAGCCAAGGCGGCAGTGGGGGGTTAAATGGCTACACCTTC.

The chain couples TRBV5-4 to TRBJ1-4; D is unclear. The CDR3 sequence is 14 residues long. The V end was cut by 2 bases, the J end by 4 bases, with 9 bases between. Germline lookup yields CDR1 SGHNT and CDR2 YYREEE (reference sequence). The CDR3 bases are TGTGCCAGCAGCTTTAAGAGTCGTAATGAAAAACTGTTTTTT. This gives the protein CASSFKSRNEKLFF.

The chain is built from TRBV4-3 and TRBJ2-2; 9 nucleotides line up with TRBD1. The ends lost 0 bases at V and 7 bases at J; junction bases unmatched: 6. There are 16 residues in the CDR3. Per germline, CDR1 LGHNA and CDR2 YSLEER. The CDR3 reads CASSQDNRGLSGELFF. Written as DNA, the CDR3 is TGCGCCAGCAGCCAAGATAACAGGGGGCTAAGCGGGGAGCTGTTTTTT.

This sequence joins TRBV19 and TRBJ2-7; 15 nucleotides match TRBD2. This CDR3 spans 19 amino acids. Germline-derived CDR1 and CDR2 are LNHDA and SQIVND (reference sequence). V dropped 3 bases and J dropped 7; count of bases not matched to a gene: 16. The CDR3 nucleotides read TGTGCCAGTAGTATGAGGATGGGACTAGCGGGGGGTCCTACGAGAGAGCAGTACTTC. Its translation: CASSMRMGLAGGPTREQYF.

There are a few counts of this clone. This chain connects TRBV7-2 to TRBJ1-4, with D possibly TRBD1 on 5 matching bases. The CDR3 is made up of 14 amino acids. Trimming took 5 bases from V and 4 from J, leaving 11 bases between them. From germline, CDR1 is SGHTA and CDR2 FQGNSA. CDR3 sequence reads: CASSTDSFNEKLFF. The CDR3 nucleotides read TGTGCCAGCAGCACAGACAGCTTTAATGAAAAACTGTTTTTT.

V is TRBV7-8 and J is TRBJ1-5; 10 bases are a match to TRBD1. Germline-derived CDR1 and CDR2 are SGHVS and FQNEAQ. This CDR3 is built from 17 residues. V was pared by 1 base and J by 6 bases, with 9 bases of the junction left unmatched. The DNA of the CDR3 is TGTGCCAGCAGCTTAGGGGGGGGACAGGGGTTTATTCAGCCCCAGCATTTT. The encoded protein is CASSLGGGQGFIQPQHF.

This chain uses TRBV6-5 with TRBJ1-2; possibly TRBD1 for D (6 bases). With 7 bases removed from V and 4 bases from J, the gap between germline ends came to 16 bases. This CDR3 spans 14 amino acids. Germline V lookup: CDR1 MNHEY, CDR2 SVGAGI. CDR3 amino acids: CASTGVQGTYGYTF. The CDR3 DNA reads TGTGCCAGCACCGGTGTACAGGGAACCTATGGCTACACCTTC.

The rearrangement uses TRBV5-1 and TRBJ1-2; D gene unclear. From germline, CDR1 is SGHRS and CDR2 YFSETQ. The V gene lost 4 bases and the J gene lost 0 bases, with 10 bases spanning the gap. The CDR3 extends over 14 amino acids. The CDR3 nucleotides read TGCGCCAGCAGCCCTCGGGAGGCTAACTATGGCTACACCTTC. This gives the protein CASSPREANYGYTF. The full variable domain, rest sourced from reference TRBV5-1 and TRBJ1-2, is KAGVTQTPRYLIKTRGQQVTLSCSPISGHRSVSWYQQTPGQGLQFLFEYFSETQRNKGNFPGRFSGRQFSNSRSEMNVSTLELGDSALYLCASSPREANYGYTFGSGTRLTVV.

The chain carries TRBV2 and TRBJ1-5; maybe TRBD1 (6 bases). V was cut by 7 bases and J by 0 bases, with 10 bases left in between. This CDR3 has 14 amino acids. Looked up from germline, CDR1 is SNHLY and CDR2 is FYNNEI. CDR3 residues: CASTRGGSNQPQHF. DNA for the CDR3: TGTGCCAGCACTCGAGGGGGTAGCAATCAGCCCCAGCATTTT.

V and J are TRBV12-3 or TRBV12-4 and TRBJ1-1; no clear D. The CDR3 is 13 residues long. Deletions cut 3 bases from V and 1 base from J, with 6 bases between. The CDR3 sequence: CASSFRWNTEAFF. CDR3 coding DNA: TGTGCCAGCAGTTTCCGGTGGAACACTGAAGCTTTCTTT.

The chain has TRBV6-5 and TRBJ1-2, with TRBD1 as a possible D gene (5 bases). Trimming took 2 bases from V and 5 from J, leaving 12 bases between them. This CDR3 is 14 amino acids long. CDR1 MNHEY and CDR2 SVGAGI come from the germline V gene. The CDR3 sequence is CASSYVGARYGYTF. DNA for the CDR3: TGTGCCAGCAGTTACGTTGGGGCTCGGTATGGCTACACCTTC.

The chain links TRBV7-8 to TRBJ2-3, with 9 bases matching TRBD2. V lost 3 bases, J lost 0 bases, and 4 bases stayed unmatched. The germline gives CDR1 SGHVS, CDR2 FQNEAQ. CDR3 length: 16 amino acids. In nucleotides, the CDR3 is TGTGCCAGCAGCTTCCGACTAGCGGTTAGCACAGATACGCAGTATTTT. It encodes CASSFRLAVSTDTQYF.